The source of this T cell receptor beta chain is a study of post-analysis software for immune sequencing data (dated by TCRdb to the mid-2010s). Background for the entire study: Recorded disease courses included relapsing-remitting, secondary progressive and progressive-relapsing multiple sclerosis, with some patients lacking subtype annotation. The multiple sclerosis patient repertoires were compared with roughly twelve previously published healthy control repertoires from donors aged about 6 to 28 years. A subset of samples was prepared in parallel using single-end sample barcoding, then pooled and co-amplified after Illumina adapter ligation. Overall study outcomes, separate from this receptor: The control group was slightly older than the multiple sclerosis patient group. Direct clustering with F measure showed strong co-clustering of samples prepared in the same batch, prompting a batch-effect correction. Patients showed significantly higher frequencies than controls for five TRBV segments, among them TRBV5-6, TRBV5-1 and TRBV20-1. Normalized Chao1 diversity was significantly lower in multiple sclerosis patients than controls, suggesting substantial peripheral T-cell clonal expansion.

To demonstrate the VDJtools post-analysis software, TCR beta repertoires were profiled from the peripheral blood of about 13 young patients with multiple sclerosis. The patients with multiple sclerosis were children and adolescents between about 6 and 17 years of age. Library preparation was by PCR. Sequencing relied on an Illumina HiSeq 2500. To reduce PCR and sequencing biases, unique molecular identifiers were built into the TCR beta cDNA libraries. Roughly 0.5 million cDNA molecules were obtained per 1 to 10 million input T cells, so each molecule approximated one T cell. The patient libraries were prepared and sequenced using the same protocol as the earlier healthy control dataset. Within a given batch, samples were prepared together, multiplexed and sequenced on the same HiSeq lane. Concerning the study's data processing: Raw barcoded reads were processed with MIGEC, discarding single-read molecular identifier groups before consensus assembly and CDR3 extraction. VDJtools was used for post-analysis of the clonotype tables, and diversity was normalized by down-sampling every dataset to the size of the smallest sample. Repertoire overlap clustering matched CDR3 amino acid but not nucleotide sequences to correct batch-related cross-sample contamination. TCRdb reanalyzed the raw reads on its own, using fastp at Q25 for trimming and MiXCR for clone calling, and kept in-frame beta chains. Identical CDR3 proteins give one entry, which carries the most common genes and DNA. The V and J calls here are based on TCRdb, not the publication. The sample data list approximately 730,000 distinct CDR3 sequences, and just under 30% of these were observed just once. The ten most abundant clones make up under 0.7% of the sample.

Cut back by 6 bases and 5 bases, the V and J ends lie 7 bases apart. Spanning cysteine to phenylalanine, the CDR3 consists of 12 amino acids. Just CDR3 DNA is preserved here, 36 bases in frame from base 1. In the case of this clonotype: Which antigen it targets is not known. Within one base of it there is no much larger clone, and no base qualities were kept.

Sequenced: blood. This chain joins TRBV12-3 or TRBV12-4 to TRBJ1-4; the D gene cannot be named for sure. The sequence derives from a girl aged 10 to 17 with multiple sclerosis. The DNA is as follows: TGTGCCAGCAGCCACGCCAATGAAAAACTGTTTTTT. Its protein is CASSHANEKLFF.